The rows below give T cell receptor beta chains drawn from one sample of a study of early T cells in non-severe SARS-CoV-2 infection. TCRdb itself ran the 5' RACE reads through MiXCR, one entry per CDR3 protein. The sample comprises about 25,000 distinct CDR3 sequences, around 6% of which are singletons, and 2% to 3% rests with the top ten. The specimen was whole blood. These receptors all stem from an adult who was a healthcare worker with PCR-confirmed SARS-CoV-2 infection or an uninfected control (not recorded which). Each CDR3 is given with its conserved first and last residue. Not all rows give a size; the values are once, few, many and, for expanded clones, a class.

J,size,V,CDR3
TRBJ2-7,many,TRBV7-2,CASSFGGVYEQYF
TRBJ2-1,many,TRBV11-2,CASSRTDPPEQFF
TRBJ2-5,NA,TRBV19,CASSTTGTGLEETQYF
TRBJ2-7,many,TRBV3-1,CASSQDHYSYEQYF
TRBJ2-7,many,TRBV6-2/TRBV6-3,CASTQGSGPYEQYF
TRBJ1-1,NA,TRBV27,CASSFRQGAEAFF
TRBJ2-6,NA,TRBV20-1,CSAQGAGSGANVLTF
TRBJ1-4,NA,TRBV28,CASSFSQGGEKLFF
TRBJ2-7,few,TRBV6-5,CASSLRDSRYEQYF
TRBJ2-1,many,TRBV19,CASDSASSYNEQFF
TRBJ2-7,medium-sized,TRBV28,CACRGPGIHEQYF
TRBJ2-1,few,TRBV24-1,CATSDPDRGDYNEQFF
TRBJ1-2,many,TRBV27,CASSLLSSEGALYGYTF
TRBJ2-1,NA,TRBV7-9,CASNLGLAGDEQIF
TRBJ2-7,many,TRBV20-1,CSARDTGTGSYEQYF
TRBJ2-3,NA,TRBV28,CASSPPRTSTDTQYF
TRBJ1-6,many,TRBV28,CASGQPNSPLHF
TRBJ2-2,many,TRBV29-1,CSARRTGSPGELFF
TRBJ2-1,few,TRBV6-6,CASSPGLAGGYNEQFF